Listed below are T cell receptor beta chains from one sample, sequenced in a study of T cell changes during pregnancy in multiple sclerosis. Some clones are missing from TCRdb's copy, which holds only in-frame ones; the method was immunoSEQ multiplex PCR. Of tens of thousands of clones in the sample, about 92% were seen once. This specimen consisted of CD8+ T cells from peripheral blood mononuclear cells, obtained in the third trimester of pregnancy. These TCRs come from a female donor with multiple sclerosis, enrolled in a pregnancy study. Both conserved end residues are part of each CDR3. Each record gives: CDR3 length, V gene, clone size, J gene, D gene, CDR3 protein, CDR3 DNA. A D gene is named only where the DNA matches it firmly. Expanded clones are given a class, and other clones once, few, many or no size at all.

CDR3 length: 17
V gene: TRBV12-5
clone size: .
J gene: TRBJ1-2
D gene: TRBD1
CDR3 protein: CASGLVLGDRGMDGYTF
CDR3 DNA: TGTGCTAGTGGTTTGGTACTTGGGGACAGGGGGATGGACGGCTACACCTTC

CDR3 length: 15
V gene: TRBV18
clone size: .
J gene: TRBJ2-5
D gene: TRBD2
CDR3 protein: CASSPSTAGVKTQYF
CDR3 DNA: TGTGCCAGCTCACCATCCACAGCGGGAGTGAAGACCCAGTACTTC

CDR3 length: 14
V gene: TRBV30
clone size: .
J gene: TRBJ2-7
D gene: .
CDR3 protein: CAWSVLGESYEQYF
CDR3 DNA: TGTGCCTGGAGTGTACTCGGGGAGTCCTACGAGCAGTACTTC

CDR3 length: 14
V gene: TRBV21-1
clone size: .
J gene: TRBJ2-3
D gene: .
CDR3 protein: CASGYYRTTDTQYF
CDR3 DNA: TGTGCCAGCGGGTACTACCGAACCACAGATACGCAGTATTTT

CDR3 length: 16
V gene: TRBV21-1
clone size: .
J gene: TRBJ2-7
D gene: .
CDR3 protein: CASSKAGGTVPYEQYF
CDR3 DNA: TGTGCCAGCAGCAAAGCTGGGGGGACAGTGCCCTACGAGCAGTACTTC

CDR3 length: 14
V gene: TRBV5-4
clone size: .
J gene: TRBJ2-1
D gene: TRBD2
CDR3 protein: CASRQAGGPNEQFF
CDR3 DNA: TGTGCCAGCAGGCAAGCGGGAGGGCCTAATGAGCAGTTCTTC

CDR3 length: 15
V gene: TRBV29-1
clone size: .
J gene: TRBJ2-1
D gene: TRBD2
CDR3 protein: CSVGKLTSGSIEQFF
CDR3 DNA: TGCAGCGTTGGCAAACTGACTAGCGGGAGTATTGAGCAGTTCTTC

CDR3 length: 13
V gene: TRBV11-2
clone size: .
J gene: TRBJ2-1
D gene: .
CDR3 protein: CASSLGLDNEQFF
CDR3 DNA: TGTGCCAGCAGCTTAGGACTGGACAATGAGCAGTTCTTC

CDR3 length: 15
V gene: TRBV28
clone size: .
J gene: TRBJ1-5
D gene: .
CDR3 protein: CASSTYILGNQPQHF
CDR3 DNA: TGTGCCAGCAGTACCTATATCCTTGGCAATCAGCCCCAGCATTTT

CDR3 length: 14
V gene: TRBV14
clone size: .
J gene: TRBJ2-7
D gene: TRBD1
CDR3 protein: CASSRGQGSYEQYF
CDR3 DNA: TGTGCCAGCAGCCGTGGACAGGGGAGCTACGAGCAGTACTTC

CDR3 length: 13
V gene: TRBV27
clone size: .
J gene: TRBJ1-1
D gene: .
CDR3 protein: CASSSGENTEAFF
CDR3 DNA: TGTGCCAGCAGTTCGGGGGAGAACACTGAAGCTTTCTTT

CDR3 length: 15
V gene: TRBV28
clone size: .
J gene: TRBJ2-3
D gene: .
CDR3 protein: CASRRLGETTDTQYF
CDR3 DNA: TGTGCCAGCCGACGCCTGGGCGAGACAACGGATACGCAGTATTTT

CDR3 length: 15
V gene: TRBV13
clone size: .
J gene: TRBJ1-1
D gene: TRBD1
CDR3 protein: CASSTWGRGPTEAFF
CDR3 DNA: TGTGCCAGCAGCACCTGGGGCAGGGGGCCTACTGAAGCTTTCTTT

CDR3 length: 16
V gene: TRBV27
clone size: .
J gene: TRBJ2-1
D gene: TRBD2
CDR3 protein: CASSLSLAGVSGEQFF
CDR3 DNA: TGTGCCAGCAGTTTATCTCTAGCGGGAGTTTCGGGAGAGCAGTTCTTC

CDR3 length: 18
V gene: TRBV5-1
clone size: .
J gene: TRBJ2-1
D gene: TRBD2
CDR3 protein: CASSLGRLAGGSYNEQFF
CDR3 DNA: TGCGCCAGCAGCTTAGGTAGACTAGCGGGGGGATCCTACAATGAGCAGTTCTTC

CDR3 length: 15
V gene: TRBV9
clone size: once
J gene: TRBJ1-1
D gene: TRBD1
CDR3 protein: CASSAHTGGNTEAFF
CDR3 DNA: TGTGCCAGCAGCGCCCACACAGGGGGCAACACTGAAGCTTTCTTT

CDR3 length: 12
V gene: TRBV7-6
clone size: once
J gene: TRBJ2-5
D gene: .
CDR3 protein: CASSLAGETQYF
CDR3 DNA: TGTGCCAGCAGCTTAGCCGGGGAGACCCAGTACTTC

CDR3 length: 16
V gene: TRBV4-1
clone size: once
J gene: TRBJ2-7
D gene: .
CDR3 protein: CASSQDPAVGAYEQYF
CDR3 DNA: TGCGCCAGCAGCCAAGATCCGGCGGTCGGTGCCTACGAGCAGTACTTC

CDR3 length: 16
V gene: TRBV19
clone size: .
J gene: TRBJ2-6
D gene: TRBD1
CDR3 protein: CASSEDRVTGANVLTF
CDR3 DNA: TGTGCCAGTAGCGAGGACAGGGTTACAGGGGCCAACGTCCTGACTTTC

CDR3 length: 12
V gene: TRBV19
clone size: .
J gene: TRBJ2-7
D gene: .
CDR3 protein: CASSPRGSEQYF
CDR3 DNA: TGTGCCAGTAGTCCCCGGGGGTCCGAGCAGTACTTC

CDR3 length: 14
V gene: TRBV10-3
clone size: .
J gene: TRBJ1-3
D gene: .
CDR3 protein: CAISDGSSGNTIYF
CDR3 DNA: TGTGCCATCAGTGACGGGAGCTCTGGAAACACCATATATTTT

CDR3 length: 13
V gene: TRBV28
clone size: .
J gene: TRBJ1-1
D gene: .
CDR3 protein: CASSLEAATEAFF
CDR3 DNA: TGTGCCAGCAGTTTGGAGGCTGCGACTGAAGCTTTCTTT

CDR3 length: 13
V gene: TRBV19
clone size: .
J gene: TRBJ2-1
D gene: .
CDR3 protein: CASSANSYNEQFF
CDR3 DNA: TGTGCCAGTAGTGCCAACAGCTACAATGAGCAGTTCTTC

CDR3 length: 16
V gene: TRBV28
clone size: .
J gene: TRBJ2-1
D gene: TRBD2
CDR3 protein: CASSLAEREVLNEQFF
CDR3 DNA: TGTGCCAGCAGTTTAGCGGAGCGGGAGGTGTTAAATGAGCAGTTCTTC

CDR3 length: 15
V gene: TRBV7-9
clone size: .
J gene: TRBJ2-1
D gene: TRBD2
CDR3 protein: CASTRLAGVYNEQFF
CDR3 DNA: TGTGCCAGCACCAGACTAGCGGGAGTATACAATGAGCAGTTCTTC

CDR3 length: 14
V gene: TRBV6-4
clone size: few
J gene: TRBJ2-3
D gene: .
CDR3 protein: CASSAADGADTQYF
CDR3 DNA: TGTGCCAGCAGTGCCGCGGACGGGGCAGATACGCAGTATTTT

CDR3 length: 13
V gene: TRBV28
clone size: .
J gene: TRBJ2-2
D gene: TRBD1
CDR3 protein: CAIQGEEGGELFF
CDR3 DNA: TGTGCCATCCAGGGGGAAGAGGGCGGGGAGCTGTTTTTT

CDR3 length: 16
V gene: TRBV18
clone size: .
J gene: TRBJ2-3
D gene: TRBD1
CDR3 protein: CASSPPGQGPTDTQYF
CDR3 DNA: TGTGCCAGCTCACCACCGGGACAGGGACCCACAGATACGCAGTATTTT

CDR3 length: 16
V gene: TRBV7-9
clone size: .
J gene: TRBJ2-1
D gene: TRBD2
CDR3 protein: CASSASSGRYYNEQFF
CDR3 DNA: TGTGCCAGCAGCGCCTCTAGCGGGAGGTACTACAATGAGCAGTTCTTC

CDR3 length: 14
V gene: TRBV4-1
clone size: once
J gene: TRBJ1-1
D gene: .
CDR3 protein: CASSQDPLGGEAFF
CDR3 DNA: TGCGCCAGCAGCCAAGATCCGTTGGGGGGTGAAGCTTTCTTT

CDR3 length: 13
V gene: TRBV13
clone size: .
J gene: TRBJ2-7
D gene: TRBD1
CDR3 protein: CASSSGTAYEQYF
CDR3 DNA: TGTGCCAGCAGCTCCGGGACAGCCTACGAGCAGTACTTC

CDR3 length: 10
V gene: TRBV28
clone size: .
J gene: TRBJ2-7
D gene: .
CDR3 protein: CASSFQEQYF
CDR3 DNA: TGTGCCAGCAGTTTCCAGGAGCAGTACTTC

CDR3 length: 15
V gene: TRBV19
clone size: once
J gene: TRBJ2-1
D gene: TRBD2
CDR3 protein: CASSALAGVINEQFF
CDR3 DNA: TGTGCCAGTAGTGCACTAGCGGGAGTCATCAATGAGCAGTTCTTC

CDR3 length: 14
V gene: TRBV4-3
clone size: .
J gene: TRBJ2-1
D gene: .
CDR3 protein: CASSPDYTYNEQFF
CDR3 DNA: TGCGCCAGCAGCCCCGACTATACTTACAATGAGCAGTTCTTC

CDR3 length: 13
V gene: TRBV19
clone size: .
J gene: TRBJ2-7
D gene: TRBD1
CDR3 protein: CASTDRGWNEQYF
CDR3 DNA: TGTGCCAGTACCGACAGGGGCTGGAACGAGCAGTACTTC

CDR3 length: 13
V gene: TRBV6-6
clone size: .
J gene: TRBJ1-2
D gene: .
CDR3 protein: CASSYVRDYGYTF
CDR3 DNA: TGTGCCAGCAGTTACGTTAGAGACTATGGCTACACCTTC

CDR3 length: 16
V gene: TRBV4-3
clone size: .
J gene: TRBJ2-7
D gene: .
CDR3 protein: CASSQDRDHSSYEQYF
CDR3 DNA: TGCGCCAGCAGCCAAGACCGGGATCATAGCTCCTACGAGCAGTACTTC

CDR3 length: 16
V gene: TRBV27
clone size: .
J gene: TRBJ2-7
D gene: TRBD2
CDR3 protein: CASSLWISTSPHEQYF
CDR3 DNA: TGTGCCAGCAGTTTATGGATATCGACTAGCCCCCACGAGCAGTACTTC

CDR3 length: 14
V gene: TRBV19
clone size: .
J gene: TRBJ1-5
D gene: .
CDR3 protein: CASTDRSLNQPQHF
CDR3 DNA: TGTGCCAGCACAGACAGGAGCCTCAATCAGCCCCAGCATTTT

CDR3 length: 13
V gene: TRBV7-9
clone size: .
J gene: TRBJ2-7
D gene: .
CDR3 protein: CASSFQHYYEQYF
CDR3 DNA: TGTGCCAGCAGCTTTCAACATTACTACGAGCAGTACTTC

CDR3 length: 14
V gene: TRBV9
clone size: .
J gene: TRBJ2-5
D gene: .
CDR3 protein: CASSVAQGGETQYF
CDR3 DNA: TGTGCCAGCAGCGTAGCACAGGGCGGGGAGACCCAGTACTTC

CDR3 length: 15
V gene: TRBV5-4
clone size: .
J gene: TRBJ1-1
D gene: .
CDR3 protein: CASSFSQDLNTEAFF
CDR3 DNA: TGTGCCAGCAGCTTTTCGCAGGATTTGAACACTGAAGCTTTCTTT

CDR3 length: 17
V gene: TRBV13
clone size: .
J gene: TRBJ2-2
D gene: .
CDR3 protein: CASSLRWEIVNTGELFF
CDR3 DNA: TGTGCCAGCAGCTTGAGGTGGGAGATAGTGAACACCGGGGAGCTGTTTTTT

CDR3 length: 14
V gene: TRBV27
clone size: .
J gene: TRBJ2-1
D gene: TRBD1
CDR3 protein: CASSLRDRVYEQFF
CDR3 DNA: TGTGCCAGCAGTTTAAGGGACAGGGTCTATGAGCAGTTCTTC

CDR3 length: 15
V gene: TRBV6-1
clone size: few
J gene: TRBJ2-7
D gene: TRBD1
CDR3 protein: CASSEASGQFDEQYF
CDR3 DNA: TGTGCCAGCAGTGAAGCTTCGGGACAGTTCGACGAGCAGTACTTC

CDR3 length: 14
V gene: TRBV7-8
clone size: .
J gene: TRBJ1-5
D gene: .
CDR3 protein: CASSLEEAGQPQHF
CDR3 DNA: TGTGCCAGCAGCTTAGAAGAGGCGGGTCAGCCCCAGCATTTT

CDR3 length: 13
V gene: TRBV27
clone size: .
J gene: TRBJ2-3
D gene: TRBD1
CDR3 protein: CASRTGESDTQYF
CDR3 DNA: TGTGCCAGCAGGACAGGGGAATCAGATACGCAGTATTTT

CDR3 length: 16
V gene: TRBV11-3
clone size: few
J gene: TRBJ2-4
D gene: TRBD1
CDR3 protein: CASSSNQGARVWIQYF
CDR3 DNA: TGTGCCAGCAGCTCAAACCAGGGGGCGCGAGTTTGGATTCAGTACTTC

CDR3 length: 12
V gene: TRBV5-5
clone size: .
J gene: TRBJ2-7
D gene: .
CDR3 protein: CASSLRADEQYF
CDR3 DNA: TGTGCCAGCAGCTTGAGAGCCGACGAGCAGTACTTC

CDR3 length: 16
V gene: TRBV11-2
clone size: .
J gene: TRBJ1-1
D gene: .
CDR3 protein: CASSSTGGEVSTEAFF
CDR3 DNA: TGTGCCAGCAGCTCCACGGGGGGAGAGGTTAGCACTGAAGCTTTCTTT

CDR3 length: 15
V gene: TRBV19
clone size: .
J gene: TRBJ2-1
D gene: TRBD2
CDR3 protein: CASSIRLAEPNEQFF
CDR3 DNA: TGTGCCAGTAGTATCCGACTAGCGGAGCCCAATGAGCAGTTCTTC

CDR3 length: 15
V gene: TRBV10-3
clone size: once
J gene: TRBJ2-1
D gene: .
CDR3 protein: CAISENDLAFYEQFF
CDR3 DNA: TGTGCCATCAGTGAAAACGACCTAGCCTTTTATGAGCAGTTCTTC